The 2 T cell receptor beta chains below were found in one sample sequenced in a study of type 1 and type 2 diabetes patients. PCR was run on genomic DNA. A primer set of 30 forward and 13 reverse primers amplified the CDR3. Using its own MiXCR run on the multiplex PCR reads, TCRdb lists one record per CDR3 protein. In the table there are approximately 260,000 distinct CDR3 sequences, roughly 50% of which are singletons. The sample was peripheral blood mononuclear cells (PBMCs). The receptors shown here come from a man younger than 35 with type 2 diabetes.

This clonotype appeared many times. The chain recombines TRBV7-6 with TRBJ2-7, with D possibly TRBD1 on 6 matching bases. Germline V gene lookup returns CDR1 SGHVS and CDR2 FNYEAQ. The CDR3 is made up of 15 amino acids. The V end lost 5 bases, the J end lost 0 bases, and 14 bases lay between the germline ends. The CDR3 region is CASSPIRDNSYEQYF. The CDR3 nucleotides read TGTGCCAGCAGCCCAATCCGGGACAACTCCTACGAGCAGTACTTC.

V and J are TRBV19 and TRBJ2-2; D is possibly TRBD1 or TRBD2 (5 bases each). CDR3 length: 17 residues. The germline gives CDR1 LNHDA, CDR2 SQIVND (reference sequence). V was trimmed by 8 bases and J by 2 bases, leaving 21 bases between them. The CDR3 reads CASLGGPGPPNTGELFF. In nucleotides, the CDR3 is TGTGCCAGTCTCGGAGGTCCGGGACCTCCTAACACCGGGGAGCTGTTTTTT.